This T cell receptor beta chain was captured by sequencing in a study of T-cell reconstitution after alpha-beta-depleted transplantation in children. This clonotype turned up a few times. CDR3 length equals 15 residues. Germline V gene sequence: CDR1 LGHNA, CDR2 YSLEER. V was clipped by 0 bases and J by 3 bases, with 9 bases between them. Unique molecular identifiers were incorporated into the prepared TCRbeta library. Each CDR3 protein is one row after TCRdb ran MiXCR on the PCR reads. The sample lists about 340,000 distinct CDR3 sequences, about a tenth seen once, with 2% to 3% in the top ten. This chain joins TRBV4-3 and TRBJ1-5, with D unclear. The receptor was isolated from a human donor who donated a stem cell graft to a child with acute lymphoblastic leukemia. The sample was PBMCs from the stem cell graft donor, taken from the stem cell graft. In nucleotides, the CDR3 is TGCGCCAGCAGCCAAGATATTATAGCCAATCAGCCCCAGCATTTT. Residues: CASSQDIIANQPQHF.